The 5 T cell receptor beta chains below were found in one sample sequenced in a study of immune evolution from preneoplasia to lung adenocarcinoma (dated by TCRdb to about 2021). The protocol used for the library was the immunoSEQ multiplex PCR assay. In its TCRdb copy, this immuneACCESS table keeps in-frame sequences only and misses some clones. Where compared with another copy, unresolved V genes explain less than half of these, and the others have no known cause. In this sample the table shows 4,000 to 5,500 clones, roughly three quarters of which occur a single time. The ten largest clones represent 8.2% of the sample. The sequencing input was FFPE adjacent normal lung tissue. The receptors were gathered from a donor aged 70 or older with lung adenocarcinoma.

V and J are TRBV5-1 and TRBJ2-7; D not resolved. Germline CDR1 and CDR2: SGHRS and YFSETQ. Deletions cut 0 bases from V and 0 bases from J, with 7 bases between. The CDR3 covers 14 residues. Written as DNA, the CDR3 is TGCGCCAGCAGCTTGGGTCAGTACTCCTACGAGCAGTACTTC. This translates into CASSLGQYSYEQYF.

This clone was counted only a few times. The chain links TRBV6-1 to TRBJ1-1; D unresolved. This CDR3 is built from 13 residues. Germline lookup yields CDR1 MNHNS and CDR2 SASEGT. V was shortened by 3 bases and J by 0 bases, with 5 bases between the two germline ends. The CDR3 protein is CASSEVMNTEAFF. The CDR3 DNA is TGTGCCAGCAGTGAGGTCATGAACACTGAAGCTTTCTTT.

This rearrangement joins TRBV7-2 to TRBJ1-4, with D possibly being TRBD1 (5 bases). Germline V lookup: CDR1 SGHTA, CDR2 FQGNSA. Trimming left V 1 base short and J 7 bases short, with 7 bases between. The CDR3 contains 13 residues. The CDR3 loop reads CASSLVDSEKLFF. CDR3 coding DNA: TGTGCCAGCAGCTTAGTCGACAGTGAAAAACTGTTTTTT.

The V gene is TRBV9, the J gene TRBJ2-2; D is unclear. The CDR3 runs to 14 residues. Trimming shortened V by 0 bases and J by 6 bases, and 9 bases separated the two germline ends. CDR1 SGDLS and CDR2 YYNGEE come from the germline V gene. The CDR3 loop is CASSVGGEAGELFF. As DNA, the CDR3 is TGTGCCAGCAGCGTAGGAGGTGAGGCCGGGGAGCTGTTTTTT.

The genes are TRBV25-1 and TRBJ2-3, with 12 bases identical to TRBD2. Per the germline V gene, CDR1 is MGHDK and CDR2 is SYGVNS. The CDR3 totals 16 residues. The V gene end was trimmed by 3 bases and the J gene end by 7 bases; junction bases not matched to a gene: 8. The CDR3 DNA reads TGTGCCAGCAGTGACCGGGCTAGCGGGAGGGGACATACGCAGTATTTT. Translated: CASSDRASGRGHTQYF.